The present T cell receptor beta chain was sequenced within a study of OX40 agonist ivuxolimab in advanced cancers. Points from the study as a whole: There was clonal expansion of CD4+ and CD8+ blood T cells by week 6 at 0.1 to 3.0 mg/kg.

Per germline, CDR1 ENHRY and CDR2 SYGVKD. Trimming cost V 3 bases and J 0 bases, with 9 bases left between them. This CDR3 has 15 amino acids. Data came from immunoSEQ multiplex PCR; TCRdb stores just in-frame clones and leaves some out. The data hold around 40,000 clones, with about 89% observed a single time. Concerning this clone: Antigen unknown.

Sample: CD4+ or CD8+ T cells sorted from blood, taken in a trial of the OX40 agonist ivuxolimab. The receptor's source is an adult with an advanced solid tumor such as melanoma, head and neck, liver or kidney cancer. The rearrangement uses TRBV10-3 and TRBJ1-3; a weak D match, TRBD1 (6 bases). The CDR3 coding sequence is TGTGCCATCAGTGATAGGGGGATCTCTGGAAACACCATATATTTT. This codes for CAISDRGISGNTIYF.